This T cell receptor (beta chain) came from a study of CD8+CD57+ T cells in acquired aplastic anemia. Study-level information: Each DNA sample taken from sorted CD4+ and CD8+ cells came to about 3.4 ug on average.

Genomic DNA constituted the template upon which TCR beta VDJ and CDR3 profiling was performed. TCRdb reanalysed the reads using MiXCR and keeps one entry per CDR3 protein. Among a few hundred thousand distinct CDR3 sequences listed, around 49% were seen once. Study outcomes and limitations: Patients and controls shared twenty-nine CD8+ CDR3 sequences, highly expressed in patients.

Whoever was chosen for sequencing had shown CD8+CD57+ cell expansion by flow cytometry. Each patient had severe acquired aplastic anemia. V was cut by 7 bases and J by 5 bases, with 14 bases left in between. In germline, CDR1 is SNHLY, CDR2 FYNNEI. The CDR3 covers 13 residues. Points on this clonotype: Its antigen is not identified.

V is TRBV2 and J is TRBJ1-1, with unresolved D. Sequencing used sorted CD4+, CD8+, or CD8+CD57+ T cells (not recorded which) from PBMCs. The clonotype comes from a human donor with aplastic anemia. The CDR3 protein is CASTRGGITEAFF. CDR3 nucleotide sequence: TGTGCCAGCACACGAGGTGGGATAACTGAAGCTTTCTTT. Using reference TRBV2 and TRBJ1-1 for the parts outside the CDR3, the full variable domain is EPEVTQTPSHQVTQMGQEVILRCVPISNHLYFYWYRQILGQKVEFLVSFYNNEISEKSEIFDDQFSVERPDGSNFTLKIRSTKLEDSAMYFCASTRGGITEAFFGQGTRLTVV.